Listed below are T cell receptor beta chains from one sample, sequenced in a study of early T cells in non-severe SARS-CoV-2 infection. TCRdb ran MiXCR on the 5' RACE reads and lists one entry per CDR3 protein. This sample carries about 80,000 distinct CDR3 sequences, over 4% of them seen once, and the ten largest clones take under 8%. The source was whole blood, collected at baseline. The receptors come from an adult who was a healthcare worker with PCR-confirmed SARS-CoV-2 infection or an uninfected control (not recorded which). CDR3s include the opening cysteine and the closing phenylalanine or tryptophan. The D gene is left open where the match is weak. Some rows mark clone size as missing; the rest say once, few, many or name a class of expanded clone.

abundance	j_gene	v_gene	d_gene	CDR3nt	CDR3aa
medium-sized	TRBJ1-1	TRBV29-1	NA	TGCAGCGTAAGAGACACTGAAGCTTTCTTT	CSVRDTEAFF
few	TRBJ2-7	TRBV7-3	NA	TGTGCCAGCAGCCAGGGGAGGGGGAACGAGCAGTACTTC	CASSQGRGNEQYF
large	TRBJ1-5	TRBV24-1	NA	TGTGCCACCACCCGCACTACAGGGCATCCTCAGCCCCAGCATTTT	CATTRTTGHPQPQHF
NA	TRBJ2-5	TRBV28	NA	TGTGCCAGCAGTTTAATAAGGACAGTTGGAGGGGAGACCCAGTACTTC	CASSLIRTVGGETQYF
many	TRBJ2-7	TRBV27	NA	TGTGCCAGCCGCAGCGGCTACGAGCAGTACTTC	CASRSGYEQYF
few	TRBJ2-5	TRBV3-1	TRBD2	TGTGCCAGCAGCCAAGAGTTAATAGCGGGACAAGAGACCCAGTACTTC	CASSQELIAGQETQYF
NA	TRBJ2-1	TRBV28	NA	TGTGCCAGCAGTTTATGGGGACGGCCCGACGCCTCGTTCTTC	CASSLWGRPDASFF
many	TRBJ2-7	TRBV11-3	TRBD1	TGTGCCAGCAGCTTATTTGGGACAGGGTCCTACGAGCAGTACTTC	CASSLFGTGSYEQYF
few	TRBJ2-2	TRBV5-4	NA	TGTGCCAGCAGCTTGGAGGGCCACGGGGAGCTGTTTTTT	CASSLEGHGELFF
few	TRBJ2-2	TRBV6-4	TRBD1	TGTGCCAGCAGTCCCCGAGACAGGGCGAACACCGGGGAGCTGTTTTTT	CASSPRDRANTGELFF
many	TRBJ2-7	TRBV6-6	NA	TGTGCCAGCAGTTACTCGATCAAGCGGGCCCGCTCCTACGAGCAGTACTTC	CASSYSIKRARSYEQYF
NA	TRBJ1-2	TRBV2	TRBD1	TGTGCCAGCAGTCGGACTTGGACAGGCTTAAGTGGCTACACCTTC	CASSRTWTGLSGYTF
many	TRBJ1-2	TRBV18	NA	TGTGCCAGCTCACCACAGGGGAATGATGGCTACACCTTC	CASSPQGNDGYTF
many	TRBJ2-7	TRBV11-1	NA	TGTGCCAGCAGCGTCTCCGACCCTGCCTACGAGCAGTACTTC	CASSVSDPAYEQYF
few	TRBJ1-1	TRBV5-4	NA	TGTGCCAGCAGCCCAGGGAGCCCTTCAATGAACACTGAAGCTTTCTTT	CASSPGSPSMNTEAFF
NA	TRBJ2-5	TRBV11-2	TRBD2	TGTGCCAGCGGCTTAAATCCCTCCGCAGCGGGAGGCCATAAGGAAGAGACCCAGTACTTC	CASGLNPSAAGGHKEETQYF
NA	TRBJ2-1	TRBV27	TRBD2	TGTGCCAGCCGAAGACTAGCGGTGAGCTCCTACAATGAGCAGTTCTTC	CASRRLAVSSYNEQFF
medium-sized	TRBJ1-4	TRBV27	NA	TGTGCCAGCAGCTGGACAGCACCCTATGCAACTAATGAAAAACTGTTTTTT	CASSWTAPYATNEKLFF
many	TRBJ2-4	TRBV27	NA	TGTGCCACCTGGGATTTGAGGGCCAAAAACATTCAGTACTTC	CATWDLRAKNIQYF
many	TRBJ2-3	TRBV12-3/TRBV12-4	NA	TGTGCCAGCAGTTACGAATGGGACACAGATACGCAGTATTTT	CASSYEWDTDTQYF
few	TRBJ2-3	TRBV6-5	NA	TGTGCCAGCAGTTACGGGCAGGCCTCAGATACGCAGTATTTT	CASSYGQASDTQYF
few	TRBJ2-7	TRBV6-1	NA	TGTGCCAGCACCAGGACTGGGGGCTACGAGCAGTACTTC	CASTRTGGYEQYF
NA	TRBJ1-1	TRBV2	TRBD1	TGTGCCAGCAACTGGGACAGAACTCTTCTCGTTGGAGCTTTCTTT	CASNWDRTLLVGAFF
many	TRBJ2-5	TRBV7-9	NA	TGTGCCAGCAACCCGGACCGCCCGGGGACCCAGTACTTC	CASNPDRPGTQYF
few	TRBJ1-1	TRBV7-6	TRBD1	TGTGCCAGCAGCCCGGACAGGGGCGTCACTGAAGCTTTCTTT	CASSPDRGVTEAFF
NA	TRBJ1-1	TRBV4-1	NA	TGCGCCAGCAGCCAAGAGGGCAGGGTATCTCGAATGAACACTGAAGCTTTCTTT	CASSQEGRVSRMNTEAFF
many	TRBJ2-6	TRBV29-1	NA	TGCAGCGTCGCAAGCTCTGGGGCCAACGTCCTGACTTTC	CSVASSGANVLTF
NA	TRBJ1-2	TRBV10-1	TRBD1	TGCGCCAGCAGTGAGTCGGTGGCGACAGGGACTGGAGGAGGCTACACCTTC	CASSESVATGTGGGYTF
many	TRBJ2-5	TRBV7-9	NA	TGTGCCAGCAGCTTAGCGCAGGCTTGGGAGACCCAGTACTTC	CASSLAQAWETQYF
few	TRBJ2-2	TRBV7-6	TRBD2	TGTGCCAGCAGCCATAGGGGACTAGCGGTCACCGGGGAGCTGTTTTTT	CASSHRGLAVTGELFF
few	TRBJ2-3	TRBV3-1	TRBD2	TGTGCCAGCAGCCAAGATTCCGCGGGAGGAGTCGGTAGGGAAAATACGCAGTATTTT	CASSQDSAGGVGRENTQYF
few	TRBJ2-7	TRBV14	NA	TGTGCCAGCAGCCAAGATGGGACGTTCGGCTTCGCCGAGCAGTACTTC	CASSQDGTFGFAEQYF
NA	TRBJ1-6	TRBV10-2	TRBD1	TGCGCCAGCAGCCTAACCCCGGTCGGGACAGGGGATTCACCCCTCCACTTT	CASSLTPVGTGDSPLHF
NA	TRBJ1-1	TRBV5-1	NA	TGCGCCAGCAGCTTGGTCCTAGACACTGAAGCTTTCTTT	CASSLVLDTEAFF
few	TRBJ2-7	TRBV6-5	NA	TGTGCCAGCAGTTTCGGACGGAGGAGGGCCTACGAGCAGTACTTC	CASSFGRRRAYEQYF
many	TRBJ2-1	TRBV11-3	TRBD1	TGTGCCAGCAGCTCGGGACAGGGCATTTACAATGAGCAGTTCTTC	CASSSGQGIYNEQFF
once	TRBJ2-7	TRBV5-4	NA	TGTGCCAGCAGCTTGGCAGGGGACGAGCAGTACTTC	CASSLAGDEQYF
NA	TRBJ2-7	TRBV27	NA	TGTGCCAGCAGCTTATTACGCACAGGGTCCCTCTACGAGCAGTACTTC	CASSLLRTGSLYEQYF
many	TRBJ2-3	TRBV6-6	TRBD2	TGTGCCAGCACCCGGGGGGGGAGTAGGGGTACGCAGTATTTT	CASTRGGSRGTQYF
many	TRBJ1-5	TRBV7-9	NA	TGTGCCAGCAGGACAGGCAATCAGCCCCAGCATTTT	CASRTGNQPQHF
many	TRBJ2-1	TRBV20-1	TRBD2	TGCAGTGCTAGAGATGGGAAGATGACTAGCGGCTTATACAATGAGCAGTTCTTC	CSARDGKMTSGLYNEQFF
NA	TRBJ2-5	TRBV12-3/TRBV12-4	TRBD1	TGTGCCAGCAGTTTAGCTGGACAGGGGTCGGAGACCCAGTACTTC	CASSLAGQGSETQYF
many	TRBJ2-1	TRBV27	NA	TGTGCCAGCAGTTTCGGACACCCTTTGAGCAATGAGCAGTTCTTC	CASSFGHPLSNEQFF
few	TRBJ1-1	TRBV18	NA	TGTGCCAGCTCACCTTCCCGGGGGAACACTGAAGCTTTCTTT	CASSPSRGNTEAFF
NA	TRBJ2-7	TRBV15	NA	TGTGCCACCAGCTCGCGCTTATCAGACGAGCAGTACTTC	CATSSRLSDEQYF
NA	TRBJ2-7	TRBV5-6	NA	TGTGCCAGCAGCTTATCTAACAGAGACGAGCAGTACTTC	CASSLSNRDEQYF
many	TRBJ2-7	TRBV20-1	TRBD1	TGCAGTGCTAGGCCCCGAACAGGGGTAGGCTACGAGCAGTACTTC	CSARPRTGVGYEQYF
NA	TRBJ1-1	TRBV20-1	NA	TGCAGTGCTAGGCTATCGAAGGAAGCTTTCTTT	CSARLSKEAFF
NA	TRBJ1-2	TRBV7-3	TRBD1	TGTGCCAGCAGCTTAAGCCAGGGGGCTGGCTACACCTTC	CASSLSQGAGYTF
few	TRBJ1-5	TRBV6-6	NA	TGTGCCAGCAGTTACCCCGATCAGCCCCAGCATTTT	CASSYPDQPQHF
many	TRBJ2-3	TRBV12-3/TRBV12-4	TRBD1	TGTGCCAGCAGTTTAGGCGGGACAGGGGGCCTGGATACGCAGTATTTT	CASSLGGTGGLDTQYF
few	TRBJ2-1	TRBV15	TRBD2	TGTGCCACCAGCAGACGAGCGGGAGTTTCCTACAATGAGCAGTTCTTC	CATSRRAGVSYNEQFF
few	TRBJ2-2	TRBV11-1	NA	TGTGCCAGCAGCTTAGGGGAAGGGTACACCGGGGAGCTGTTTTTT	CASSLGEGYTGELFF